The 22 T cell receptor beta chains presented below share a single source sample, sequenced in a study of technical replicates of blood from a handful of donors. Sequencing was performed with immunoSEQ multiplex PCR; in TCRdb, only in-frame clones are kept and a portion is missing. Counted here are 80,000 to 100,000 clones, 95% occurring once; the ten biggest clones make up 0.2% to 0.25%. Sequenced material: T cells isolated from PBMCs. Every receptor here comes from a human donor in good health.

The chain is built from TRBV25-1 and TRBJ1-3; TRBD1 matches 11 bases. The junction had 4 bases not matched to a gene; V was cut back by 3 bases and J by 6 bases. The CDR3 has 15 amino acids. CDR1 MGHDK and CDR2 SYGVNS come from the germline V gene. This CDR3 is CASSDWDRGENTIYF. The CDR3 DNA reads as TGTGCCAGCAGTGATTGGGACAGGGGGGAAAACACCATATATTTT.

The rearrangement joins TRBV6-5 to TRBJ1-1, with TRBD1 matching 9 bases. With 7 bases clipped from V and 1 base from J, the junction kept 4 bases outside the gene matches. From germline, CDR1 is MNHEY and CDR2 SVGAGI. This CDR3 spans 14 amino acids. CDR3 coding DNA: TGTGCCAGCAACAGGGGGCAGGGGAACACTGAAGCTTTCTTT. The encoded protein is CASNRGQGNTEAFF.

The V and J genes are TRBV7-9 and TRBJ2-1; no reliable D call. Trimming removed 2 bases from V and 10 bases from J, with 12 bases in between. The germline V gene encodes CDR1 SEHNR and CDR2 FQNEAQ (reference sequence). The CDR3 length is 13 residues. The CDR3 reads CASSLSSAEEQFF. The CDR3 DNA reads TGTGCCAGCAGCTTATCCTCGGCGGAAGAGCAGTTCTTC.

This chain uses TRBV19 with TRBJ1-2; 7 bases are shared with TRBD1. Losses at the gene ends were 3 bases for V and 8 bases for J; bases not matched to a gene: 3. Germline values: CDR1 LNHDA, CDR2 SQIVND (reference sequence). The length of the CDR3 is 12 residues. CDR3 protein: CASSMGTEGYTF. In DNA, the CDR3 is TGTGCCAGTAGTATGGGGACAGAAGGCTACACCTTC.

This clone was seen only once. The CDR3 nucleotides are TGTGCCAGCAGACAAATGCGGGGGTACTCCGGGGAGCTGTTTTTT. Its protein product is CASRQMRGYSGELFF. This chain uses TRBV28 with TRBJ2-2; TRBD2 agrees at 7 bases. After removal of 6 bases from V and 6 bases from J, the junction contained 10 bases not matched to a gene. This CDR3 is built from 15 residues. Per germline, CDR1 MDHEN and CDR2 SYDVKM.

The CDR3 protein is CASSLEQAAHNYGYTF. The CDR3 DNA reads as TGCGCCAGCAGCTTGGAACAGGCGGCACATAACTATGGCTACACCTTC. The chain combines TRBV5-1 with TRBJ1-2, with a tentative D call TRBD1 (5 bases). CDR3 length equals 16 residues. Trimming shortened V by 0 bases and J by 1 base, and 13 bases separated the two germline ends. Germline V CDR1 and CDR2: SGHRS, YFSETQ.

The CDR3 sequence is CASRRVRYTEAFF. CDR3 DNA sequence: TGTGCCAGTAGGAGGGTAAGGTACACTGAAGCTTTCTTT. V usage is TRBV19 and J usage is TRBJ1-1, with D uncertain. The CDR3 has 13 residues. From germline, CDR1 is LNHDA and CDR2 SQIVND (reference sequence). V was pared by 6 bases and J by 3 bases, with 11 bases between.

This rearrangement joins TRBV7-9 to TRBJ2-7, with D perhaps TRBD1 (6 bases). V shed 5 bases and J shed 2 bases, with 13 bases lying between them. This CDR3 is 14 amino acids long. In germline, CDR1 is SEHNR, CDR2 FQNEAQ (reference sequence). This chain's CDR3 is CASSTSGTPYEQYF. DNA of the CDR3: TGTGCCAGCAGCACCTCCGGGACACCCTACGAGCAGTACTTC.

This chain connects TRBV27 to TRBJ2-7; 12 nucleotides match TRBD1. The CDR3 runs to 16 residues. Germline CDR1 MNHEY, CDR2 SMNVEV (reference sequence). The V gene end was trimmed by 5 bases and the J gene end by 7 bases; junction bases not matched to a gene: 12. The CDR3 region is CASSRTGTGGAGEQYF. The CDR3 nucleotides read TGTGCCAGCAGTAGAACCGGGACAGGGGGCGCGGGGGAGCAGTACTTC.

The J gene is TRBJ1-1, the V gene TRBV6-5, with unresolved D. Germline assignment: CDR1 MNHEY and CDR2 SVGAGI. Trimming removed 7 bases from V and 4 bases from J, with 19 bases in between. CDR3 length: 15 amino acids. The CDR3 nucleotides read TGTGCCAGCACCAGAACTGGAGTAGGTGGCACTGAAGCTTTCTTT. This codes for CASTRTGVGGTEAFF.

A single count supports this clone. The V call is TRBV5-1, the J call TRBJ2-7; 7 bases map to TRBD1. The CDR3 totals 14 residues. Unmatched junction bases numbered 10, after V lost 4 bases and J lost 6 bases. Germline V gene data show CDR1 as SGHRS and CDR2 as YFSETQ. The CDR3 nucleotides read TGCGCCAGCAGCCTTTCTACAGGGGACCGCGAGCAGTACTTC. Its protein product is CASSLSTGDREQYF.

This chain joins TRBV7-9 and TRBJ1-2; TRBD1 matches at 7 bases. Germline values: CDR1 SEHNR, CDR2 FQNEAQ (reference sequence). The CDR3 length is 17 residues. Trimming cost V 2 bases and J 2 bases; bases outside gene matches: 11. CDR3 in amino acids: CASSLPQGEQGNYGYTF. CDR3 DNA: TGTGCCAGCAGCTTACCCCAGGGGGAACAGGGAAACTATGGCTACACCTTC.

This sequence joins TRBV23-1 and TRBJ1-4; 8 bases are a match to TRBD1. TRBV23-1 is an ORF, and what it does is uncertain. The V gene end was trimmed by 3 bases and the J gene end by 1 base; junction bases not matched to a gene: 28. The CDR3 has 24 residues. The CDR3, as DNA: TGCGCCAGCAGTCACACGGCCGAACGGGACAGGCGTAGTGTTGGAACCAGAACTAATGAAAAACTGTTTTTT. Its translation is CASSHTAERDRRSVGTRTNEKLFF.

V is TRBV11-3 and J is TRBJ2-7, with 7 bases identical to TRBD1. V shed 6 bases, J shed 0 bases, and the junction held 5 bases outside the gene matches. From germline, CDR1 is SGHNT and CDR2 YENEEA. The length of the CDR3 is 14 residues. CDR3 amino acids: CASSAGTVSYEQYF. The CDR3 DNA reads as TGTGCCAGCAGTGCAGGGACAGTCTCCTACGAGCAGTACTTC.

The chain joins TRBV18 to TRBJ2-1, with no clear D. Germline V gene lookup returns CDR1 KGHSH and CDR2 LQKENI. CDR3 length: 16 residues. V shed 0 bases and J shed 4 bases, with 13 bases lying between them. The CDR3 loop reads CASSPPNSKLYNEQFF. In nucleotides, the CDR3 is TGTGCCAGCTCACCACCGAACTCAAAACTTTACAATGAGCAGTTCTTC.

The genes are TRBV9 and TRBJ2-7; tentative D call: TRBD2 (5 bases). Germline CDR1 reads SGDLS; CDR2 reads YYNGEE. There are 14 residues in the CDR3. V was clipped by 2 bases and J by 0 bases, with 9 bases between them. CDR3 nucleotides: TGTGCCAGCAGCGTCGGACTCAGCTCCTACGAGCAGTACTTC. It translates to CASSVGLSSYEQYF. Full variable domain (rest looked up from reference TRBV9 and TRBJ2-7): DSGVTQTPKHLITATGQRVTLRCSPRSGDLSVYWYQQSLDQGLQFLIQYYNGEERAKGNILERFSAQQFPDLHSELNLSSLELGDSALYFCASSVGLSSYEQYFGPGTRLTVT.

The chain links TRBV2 to TRBJ2-7; TRBD2 aligns across 7 bases. The CDR3 is 14 residues long. Germline CDR1 is SNHLY and CDR2 is FYNNEI. V shed 3 bases, J shed 8 bases, and the junction held 10 bases outside the gene matches. The CDR3 reads CASSDPREGYQQYF. The CDR3 coding sequence is TGTGCCAGCAGTGACCCGAGGGAGGGGTACCAGCAGTACTTC.

V gene TRBV9 combines with J gene TRBJ1-2; 9 bases agree with TRBD1. Germline values: CDR1 SGDLS, CDR2 YYNGEE. After removal of 7 bases from V and 3 bases from J, the junction contained 10 bases not matched to a gene. The CDR3 runs to 15 residues. CDR3 DNA sequence: TGTGCCAGCGAGGCCTCGGGACAGGGTTACTATGGCTACACCTTC. It specifies CASEASGQGYYGYTF.

The rearrangement joins TRBV7-3 to TRBJ2-3; 11 nucleotides agree with TRBD2. With 0 bases clipped from V and 4 bases from J, the junction kept 0 bases outside the gene matches. Germline V gene sequence: CDR1 SGHTA, CDR2 FQGTGA. The CDR3 has 15 amino acids. The CDR3 reads CASSLTSGGADTQYF. CDR3 nucleotide sequence: TGTGCCAGCAGCTTAACTAGCGGGGGGGCAGATACGCAGTATTTT.

The J gene is TRBJ1-2, the V gene TRBV4-1; 9 positions match TRBD1. This CDR3 region has 13 residues. Germline V gene sequence: CDR1 MGHRA, CDR2 YSYEKL. V shed 3 bases, J shed 7 bases, and the junction held 3 bases outside the gene matches. This chain's CDR3 is CASSHLTGGGYTF. The CDR3 DNA reads as TGCGCCAGCAGCCACCTGACAGGGGGTGGCTACACCTTC.

The chain combines TRBV6-5 with TRBJ1-5, with 7 bases fitting TRBD1. Germline V gives CDR1 MNHEY, CDR2 SVGAGI. The CDR3 is made up of 14 amino acids. V was clipped by 4 bases and J by 5 bases; unmatched bases: 5. CDR3 coding DNA: TGTGCCAGCAGTTTGACAGGGTTTTATCAGCCCCAGCATTTT. It specifies CASSLTGFYQPQHF.

V and J are TRBV5-1 and TRBJ2-2, with D uncertain. Germline loops: CDR1 SGHRS, CDR2 YFSETQ. The ends were cut back, 4 bases at V and 1 base at J, with 2 bases in the middle. This CDR3 contains 12 residues. CDR3 in DNA: TGCGCCAGCAGCCTGAACACCGGGGAGCTGTTTTTT. Translated: CASSLNTGELFF. The complete variable domain, with remaining parts taken from reference TRBV5-1 and TRBJ2-2, reads KAGVTQTPRYLIKTRGQQVTLSCSPISGHRSVSWYQQTPGQGLQFLFEYFSETQRNKGNFPGRFSGRQFSNSRSEMNVSTLELGDSALYLCASSLNTGELFFGEGSRLTVL.